The sequence of this T cell receptor beta chain was determined in a study of T cell responses to AZD1222 COVID-19 vaccine. Notes on the study in general: An increase in Spike-specific TCR breadth and depth was observed after two AZD1222 doses. Researchers took repertoire samples only after the peak T cell response had come.

Of note for this clone: Its antigen remains unidentified.

The V gene's germline CDR1 is SGHTA and CDR2 FQGNSA. With 1 base removed from V and 4 bases from J, the gap between germline ends came to 8 bases. The CDR3 contains 14 residues. The repertoire was sequenced with immunoSEQ multiplex PCR; TCRdb's copy has only in-frame clones and lacks some. The sample contains about 150,000 clones, 90% of which appear only once. The J gene is TRBJ1-3, the V gene TRBV7-2; D is unresolved. Sequencing used peripheral blood, obtained 28 days after the second AZD1222 dose. The receptor's source is an adult who received the AZD1222 COVID-19 vaccine. The CDR3 sequence is CASSLGGNGNTIYF. The CDR3 nucleotides read TGTGCCAGCAGCTTAGGAGGGAACGGAAACACCATATATTTT.